What follows are 18 T cell receptor beta chains derived from one specimen sequenced in a study of shared clonotypes between healthy human individuals (dated by TCRdb to 2020 to 2021). The library was generated by the immunoSEQ multiplex PCR assay. The table comes from immuneACCESS by way of TCRdb, which keeps in-frame sequences with V and J called. Part of the clones is missing from these tables; in studies checked, under half for an unresolved V gene and the rest for unknown reasons. In all, the sample holds more than 1,200,000 clones, and roughly 98.5% of those were seen once. In total, the top ten clones hold 0.36% of the sample. The sequencing input was naive CD4+ T cells sorted from blood. According to the study, the label for this sample's cell subset or site signals: CD45RA+ positively selected. The origin of the receptors is a man aged 30 to 39 in good health.

This clone was counted once. The chain recombines TRBV7-6 with TRBJ2-3; D is unclear. CDR1 is SGHVS, CDR2 FNYEAQ, per germline. There are 15 residues in the CDR3. Trimming took off 1 base at V and 3 bases at J, with 11 bases between the two ends. The chain's CDR3 is CASSLDYGITDTQYF. In nucleotides, the CDR3 is TGTGCCAGCAGCTTAGATTACGGTATTACAGATACGCAGTATTTT.

The V and J genes are TRBV6-1 and TRBJ2-1, with D unclear. Germline CDR1 and CDR2: MNHNS and SASEGT. The CDR3 covers 12 residues. The V gene lost 1 base and the J gene lost 9 bases, with 7 bases spanning the gap. CDR3 sequence (DNA): TGTGCCAGCAGTGAAGTGTTATTTGAGCAGTTCTTC. Protein: CASSEVLFEQFF.

This rearrangement joins TRBV18 to TRBJ2-3; D remains ambiguous. V was clipped by 0 bases and J by 0 bases, with 10 bases between them. The CDR3 is 16 residues long. Germline V gene lookup returns CDR1 KGHSH and CDR2 LQKENI. The CDR3 protein is CASSPPLASSTDTQYF. The CDR3 DNA reads TGTGCCAGCTCACCACCTCTGGCTTCTAGCACAGATACGCAGTATTTT.

Here the CDR3 reads CASSQVSSYDGELFF. DNA of the CDR3: TGCGCCAGCAGCCAAGTTAGTTCGTATGACGGGGAGCTGTTTTTT. The chain couples TRBV4-1 to TRBJ2-2; no clear D. V was shortened by 1 base and J by 7 bases, with 13 bases between the two germline ends. The CDR3 has 15 amino acids. Germline V gives CDR1 MGHRA, CDR2 YSYEKL.

To note about this clone: This specimen includes other DNA sequences encoding the same CDR3. The genes are TRBV18 and TRBJ2-3; 7 nucleotides align to TRBD1. Trimming removed 2 bases from V and 1 base from J; junction bases left unmatched: 3. Germline CDR1 KGHSH, CDR2 LQKENI. The CDR3 runs 15 residues. This CDR3 is CASSPGQGGTDTQYF. Written as DNA, the CDR3 is TGTGCCAGCTCACCAGGGCAGGGGGGCACAGATACGCAGTATTTT.

The rearrangement links TRBV5-1 to TRBJ2-1; 7 nucleotides agree with TRBD2. The CDR3 runs to 15 residues. Germline CDR1 and CDR2: SGHRS and YFSETQ. V lost 4 bases and J lost 6; bases outside the gene matches: 10. This CDR3 reads CASSPPFGGGNEQFF. Written as DNA, the CDR3 is TGCGCCAGCAGCCCGCCGTTTGGCGGGGGCAATGAGCAGTTCTTC.

This chain connects TRBV18 to TRBJ1-5; D unresolved. The CDR3 is 13 amino acids. Germline V gene data show CDR1 as KGHSH and CDR2 as LQKENI. V was clipped by 5 bases and J by 7 bases, with 12 bases between them. The CDR3 DNA reads TGTGCCAGCTCAAAGGACCCCCTCCAGCCCCAGCATTTT. It yields the protein CASSKDPLQPQHF.

This chain joins TRBV5-1 and TRBJ2-5; TRBD2 might be the D (5 bases). The V gene lost 4 bases and the J gene lost 4 bases, with 20 bases spanning the gap. This CDR3 has 16 residues. CDR1 and CDR2 (germline): SGHRS, YFSETQ. The chain's CDR3 is CASSPGSTNKGETQYF. The CDR3 nucleotides read TGCGCCAGCAGCCCGGGGTCCACGAACAAAGGAGAGACCCAGTACTTC.

The gene calls are TRBV7-2 and TRBJ2-2, with D uncertain. The CDR3 extends over 16 amino acids. Between the trimmed V and J ends, which lost 0 bases and 4 bases, there was a span of 12 bases. Per the germline V gene, CDR1 is SGHTA and CDR2 is FQGNSA. The CDR3 DNA follows: TGTGCCAGCAGCTTAGCGGGTTCTAGTAGCACCGGGGAGCTGTTTTTT. Residues: CASSLAGSSSTGELFF.

This rearrangement joins TRBV30 to TRBJ2-4; no reliable D call. Looked up from germline, CDR1 is GTSNPN and CDR2 is SVGIG (reference sequence). Trimming took off 4 bases at V and 4 bases at J, with 5 bases between the two ends. The CDR3 runs 11 residues. For the CDR3, the DNA is TGTGCCTGGATGGAGAAAAACATTCAGTACTTC. It is translated as CAWMEKNIQYF.

The V call is TRBV19, the J call TRBJ2-7; D uncertain. CDR1 and CDR2 from the germline V gene are LNHDA and SQIVND (reference sequence). Trimming left V 5 bases short and J 1 base short, with 12 bases between. CDR3 length: 14 residues. The CDR3 reads CASSPLLQSYEQYF. For the CDR3, the DNA is TGTGCCAGTAGTCCTCTACTCCAATCCTACGAGCAGTACTTC.

The gene calls are TRBV28 and TRBJ1-1, with 8 positions matching TRBD1. The CDR3 length is 15 residues. The germline gives CDR1 MDHEN, CDR2 SYDVKM. The junction had 10 bases not matched to a gene; V was cut back by 6 bases and J by 4 bases. CDR3 in DNA: TGTGCCAGCAGCGAAGCAGGGGGCGCGGGCACTGAAGCTTTCTTT. Its protein product is CASSEAGGAGTEAFF.

The chain couples TRBV6-1 to TRBJ2-1, with D possibly called TRBD1 or TRBD2 (5 bases each). CDR1 MNHNS and CDR2 SASEGT come from the germline V gene. The V end was cut by 11 bases, the J end by 5 bases, with 19 bases between. This CDR3 has 14 amino acids. CDR3: CAHKPGPTDNEQFF. The CDR3 coding sequence is TGTGCCCACAAGCCGGGGCCGACGGACAATGAGCAGTTCTTC.

The gene calls are TRBV19 and TRBJ1-4; TRBD1 is a possible D gene (5 bases). Looked up from germline, CDR1 is LNHDA and CDR2 is SQIVND (reference sequence). The CDR3 totals 13 residues. Trimming left V 11 bases short and J 6 bases short, with 16 bases between. CDR3 amino acids: CAATGGTDEKLFF. Here the CDR3 DNA reads TGTGCCGCTACAGGTGGGACGGATGAAAAACTGTTTTTT.

The J gene is TRBJ2-2, the V gene TRBV5-5, with D possibly matching TRBD1 (5 bases). Germline-derived CDR1 and CDR2 are SGHKS and YYEKEE (reference sequence). Trimming shortened V by 0 bases and J by 4 bases, and 10 bases separated the two germline ends. The CDR3 is 15 amino acids. The CDR3 protein is CASSLGWGPTGELFF. The CDR3 DNA sequence: TGTGCCAGCAGCTTGGGGTGGGGCCCCACCGGGGAGCTGTTTTTT.

The chain has TRBV15 and TRBJ2-2, with TRBD1 identical over 7 bases. There are 15 residues in the CDR3. V lost 2 bases to trimming and J lost 1 base; unmatched junction nucleotides: 1. The germline CDR1 and CDR2 sequences are LNHNV and YYDKDF (reference sequence). In DNA form, the CDR3 reads TGTGCCACCAGCAGACAGGGGGTGAACACCGGGGAGCTGTTTTTT. Its protein is CATSRQGVNTGELFF. Supplemented by reference TRBV15 and TRBJ2-2, the full variable domain reads DAMVIQNPRYQVTQFGKPVTLSCSQTLNHNVMYWYQQKSSQAPKLLFHYYDKDFNNEADTPDNFQSRRPNTSFCFLDIRSPGLGDTAMYLCATSRQGVNTGELFFGEGSRLTVL.

The chain links TRBV9 to TRBJ2-7; TRBD1 is a possible D gene (6 bases). The germline V gene has CDR1 SGDLS and CDR2 YYNGEE. The ends were cut back, 0 bases at V and 5 bases at J, with 15 bases in the middle. The CDR3 runs to 15 residues. The CDR3 is CASSVGAQGYHEQYF. DNA of the CDR3: TGTGCCAGCAGCGTAGGGGCACAGGGTTACCACGAGCAGTACTTC.

The gene calls are TRBV10-3 and TRBJ2-1; the match to TRBD2 covers 7 bases. Losses at the gene ends were 11 bases for V and 2 bases for J; bases not matched to a gene: 9. Looked up from germline, CDR1 is ENHRY and CDR2 is SYGVKD. The length of the CDR3 is 14 residues. CDR3 sequence: CASTSGITYNEQFF. The CDR3 DNA reads as TGTGCCTCAACAAGCGGGATAACCTACAATGAGCAGTTCTTC.